The 17 T cell receptor beta chains below all came from one sample that was sequenced in a study of early T cells in non-severe SARS-CoV-2 infection. TCRdb recomputed calls from the 5' RACE reads with MiXCR, one row per CDR3 protein. Of approximately 23,000 distinct CDR3 sequences listed, about 4.6% are singletons. Sequencing was done on a sample of whole blood. Receptors originate from an adult who was a healthcare worker with PCR-confirmed SARS-CoV-2 infection or an uninfected control (not recorded which).

In this sample, this clonotype turned up many times. V usage is TRBV6-1 and J usage is TRBJ2-2; no reliable D call. From germline, CDR1 is MNHNS and CDR2 SASEGT. CDR3 length equals 12 residues. Deletions cut 7 bases from V and 0 bases from J, with 3 bases between. CDR3 sequence: CASTTNTGELFF. CDR3 DNA: TGTGCCAGCACTACGAACACCGGGGAGCTGTTTTTT.

This clonotype appeared many times. The J gene is TRBJ1-5, the V gene TRBV27; TRBD1 matches at 7 bases. This CDR3 has 13 residues. In germline, CDR1 is MNHEY, CDR2 SMNVEV (reference sequence). V trimming: 8 bases; J trimming: 7 bases; junction bases outside the gene matches: 8. The CDR3 is CASADRVRQPQHF. CDR3 in DNA: TGTGCCAGCGCTGACAGGGTTAGACAGCCCCAGCATTTT.

This clonotype was detected ten times or more. The genes are TRBV29-1 and TRBJ2-7, with a tentative D call TRBD2 (5 bases). Germline CDR1 reads SQVTM; CDR2 reads ANQGSEA. Trimming removed 3 bases at V and 1 base at J, with 10 bases between. The CDR3 length is 13 residues. CDR3 residues: CSVETTRSYEQYF. In DNA form, the CDR3 reads TGCAGCGTTGAGACTACCCGTTCCTACGAGCAGTACTTC.

This clonotype was counted only a few times. The chain recombines TRBV29-1 with TRBJ2-1, with 10 bases fitting TRBD2. The CDR3 runs 15 residues. Per germline, CDR1 SQVTM and CDR2 ANQGSEA. In nucleotides, the CDR3 is TGCAGTGCCGGGTCAGCGGGAGGGTCCTACAATGAGCAGTTCTTC. It translates to CSAGSAGGSYNEQFF.

This clonotype is medium-sized (0.01 to 0.1%) within its sample. V and J are TRBV6-2 or TRBV6-3 and TRBJ2-1; D call uncertain. The CDR3 has 12 amino acids. V dropped 2 bases and J dropped 9 bases, with 8 bases sitting between them. Germline CDR1 reads MNHEY; CDR2 reads SVGEGT. In DNA, the CDR3 is TGTGCCAGCAGTTACGGTAGGATTGAGCAGTTCTTC. Protein: CASSYGRIEQFF.

Many counts were recorded for this clonotype. The CDR3: CASSQGGSSVTDTQYF. The CDR3 bases are TGTGCCAGCAGTCAAGGCGGGAGTTCGGTGACAGATACGCAGTATTTT. V and J are TRBV6-5 and TRBJ2-3; TRBD2 matches 7 bases. CDR1 and CDR2 (germline): MNHEY, SVGAGI. CDR3 length equals 16 residues. V dropped 5 bases and J dropped 3; count of bases not matched to a gene: 11.

Ten or more counts support this clonotype. J is TRBJ1-1 and V is TRBV7-6; 7 bases agree with TRBD1. The CDR3 sequence is 17 residues long. The germline CDR1 and CDR2 sequences are SGHVS and FNYEAQ. V dropped 0 bases and J dropped 3; count of bases not matched to a gene: 10. CDR3 DNA sequence: TGTGCCAGCAGCTTAGCGGCAGGGGGTTATAGGGACACTGAAGCTTTCTTT. Its translation: CASSLAAGGYRDTEAFF.

This clonotype was recorded many times. The rearrangement links TRBV9 to TRBJ1-2, with no clear D. Germline V gene sequence: CDR1 SGDLS, CDR2 YYNGEE. Between the trimmed V and J ends, which lost 0 bases and 4 bases, there was a span of 10 bases. This CDR3 spans 14 amino acids. The chain's CDR3 is CASSVEARGYGYTF. Written as DNA, the CDR3 is TGTGCCAGCAGCGTAGAGGCCCGAGGCTATGGCTACACCTTC.

This clonotype occurred many times. V gene TRBV15 combines with J gene TRBJ2-7; 10 bases map to TRBD1. Unmatched junction bases numbered 6, after V lost 1 base and J lost 3 bases. The germline CDR1 and CDR2 sequences are LNHNV and YYDKDF (reference sequence). CDR3 length: 16 residues. CDR3 DNA sequence: TGTGCCACCAGCAGAGCCTCCGGGACAGGGGACTACGAGCAGTACTTC. Encoded protein: CATSRASGTGDYEQYF. Together with reference TRBV15 and TRBJ2-7, the CDR3 gives the full variable domain: DAMVIQNPRYQVTQFGKPVTLSCSQTLNHNVMYWYQQKSSQAPKLLFHYYDKDFNNEADTPDNFQSRRPNTSFCFLDIRSPGLGDTAMYLCATSRASGTGDYEQYFGPGTRLTVT.

The sample holds many counts of this clonotype. The gene calls are TRBV28 and TRBJ2-7, with TRBD1 identical over 9 bases. The germline gives CDR1 MDHEN, CDR2 SYDVKM. The CDR3 extends over 17 amino acids. V dropped 4 bases and J dropped 7; count of bases not matched to a gene: 17. The CDR3 DNA reads TGTGCCAGCAGTTCGCCTCCGGGACAGGGTGAAGGCTGGGAGCAGTACTTC. Translation: CASSSPPGQGEGWEQYF.

The V call is TRBV6-6, the J call TRBJ2-7, with D unclear. V was shortened by 4 bases and J by 0 bases, with 13 bases between the two germline ends. CDR1 MNHNY and CDR2 SVGAGI come from the germline V gene (reference sequence). The length of the CDR3 is 15 residues. The CDR3 bases are TGTGCCAGCAGTTCCCCCGTGCTGAGCTCCTACGAGCAGTACTTC. It yields the protein CASSSPVLSSYEQYF.

This clonotype was recorded many times. This chain joins TRBV6-5 and TRBJ1-4; TRBD1 might be the D (5 bases). V shed 6 bases and J shed 0 bases, with 14 bases lying between them. This CDR3 comprises 16 residues. Germline CDR1 reads MNHEY; CDR2 reads SVGAGI. The CDR3, as DNA: TGTGCCAGCAGGGGACGGACTTATGCAACTAATGAAAAACTGTTTTTT. It yields the protein CASRGRTYATNEKLFF.

The chain carries TRBV4-1 and TRBJ2-7; D might be TRBD1 (6 bases). CDR1 and CDR2 (germline): MGHRA, YSYEKL. Deletions cut 4 bases from V and 3 bases from J, with 16 bases between. This CDR3 contains 15 residues. The CDR3: CASSPFYRALYEQYF. The CDR3 DNA reads as TGCGCCAGCAGCCCTTTTTACAGGGCCCTCTACGAGCAGTACTTC.

Details on this clonotype: A much larger clonotype is one base distant, so this may be a read error. This sequence joins TRBV5-1 and TRBJ2-7, with D perhaps matching TRBD1 or TRBD2 (5 bases each). The germline CDR1 and CDR2 sequences are SGHRS and YFSETQ. The CDR3 is 16 residues long. V was trimmed by 3 bases and J by 6 bases, leaving 22 bases between them. The CDR3 DNA reads as TGCGCCAGCAGCTCCGTCCTGGGACCCCTCCGGGGCGAGCAGTACTTC. Protein sequence: CASSSVLGPLRGEQYF.

This clonotype was seen at least ten times. The chain employs TRBV29-1 and TRBJ2-7, with 8 bases fitting TRBD1. Losses at the gene ends were 7 bases for V and 1 base for J; bases not matched to a gene: 6. This CDR3 contains 13 residues. Germline V CDR1 and CDR2: SQVTM, ANQGSEA. The CDR3 nucleotides are TGCAGCGGTAAGACAGGGGCATCCTACGAGCAGTACTTC. This gives the protein CSGKTGASYEQYF.

This clonotype was detected a few times. This chain joins TRBV20-1 and TRBJ2-6; TRBD1 matches 9 bases. This CDR3 is built from 15 residues. V was clipped by 3 bases and J by 2 bases; unmatched bases: 2. The germline CDR1 and CDR2 sequences are DFQATT and SNEGSKA (reference sequence). The CDR3 sequence: CSARDRGAGANVLTF. CDR3 DNA: TGCAGTGCTAGGGACAGGGGAGCTGGGGCCAACGTCCTGACTTTC.

This chain links TRBV6-1 with TRBJ2-7; 8 bases fit TRBD2. The V gene end was trimmed by 5 bases and the J gene end by 5 bases; junction bases not matched to a gene: 14. Germline V CDR1 and CDR2: MNHNS, SASEGT. The CDR3 is 16 residues long. CDR3 nucleotides: TGTGCCAGCAGTTCACCCGGGACTAGAGTTGTGGACGAGCAGTACTTC. Amino acids: CASSSPGTRVVDEQYF.